What follows are 25 T cell receptor beta chains derived from one specimen sequenced in a study of CD8+CD57+ T cells in acquired aplastic anemia. CDR3 and TCR beta VDJ profiling relied on genomic DNA as the template. Each CDR3 protein gets one entry after TCRdb re-called the reads with MiXCR. The sample consists of 250,000 to 300,000 distinct CDR3 sequences, roughly 61% of them appearing once. Patients included in sequencing had previously demonstrated CD8+CD57+ cell expansion by flow cytometry. The sequenced sample consisted of sorted CD4+, CD8+, or CD8+CD57+ T cells (not recorded which) from PBMCs. These TCRs come from a human donor with aplastic anemia.

V and J are TRBV6-5 and TRBJ2-7, with 8 positions matching TRBD1. Germline V gene data show CDR1 as MNHEY and CDR2 as SVGAGI. V was clipped by 0 bases and J by 7 bases; unmatched bases: 8. The CDR3 loop spans 15 amino acids. Here the CDR3 reads CASSYSEDRAGEQYF. In DNA, the CDR3 is TGTGCCAGCAGTTACTCTGAGGACAGGGCGGGTGAGCAGTACTTC.

This clonotype was observed a handful of times. The genes are TRBV10-3 and TRBJ1-5, with D hard to call. Germline V gene sequence: CDR1 ENHRY, CDR2 SYGVKD. The CDR3 is made up of 12 amino acids. V lost 0 bases and J 7 bases, leaving 4 bases between the germline ends. The CDR3 is CAISESGQPQHF. In DNA form, the CDR3 reads TGTGCCATCAGTGAGTCAGGGCAGCCCCAGCATTTT.

The sample holds many counts of this clonotype. J is TRBJ1-1 and V is TRBV5-8; the match to TRBD1 covers 8 bases. CDR1 and CDR2 from the germline V gene are SGHTS and YDEGEE. V was clipped by 4 bases and J by 5 bases; unmatched bases: 7. The CDR3 sequence is 14 residues long. As DNA, the CDR3 is TGTGCCAGCAGCCAGACAGGGGCCAGAACTGAAGCTTTCTTT. Its translation is CASSQTGARTEAFF. Complete variable domain (other parts from reference TRBV5-8 and TRBJ1-1): EAGVTQSPTHLIKTRGQQATLRCSPISGHTSVYWYQQALGLGLQFLLWYDEGEERNRGNFPPRFSGRQFPNYSSELNVNALELEDSALYLCASSQTGARTEAFFGQGTRLTVV.

On this clonotype: A read error is possible here, since a much larger clone lies one base away. V is TRBV2 and J is TRBJ2-7; D is undetermined. The germline CDR1 and CDR2 sequences are SNHLY and FYNNEI. Trimming shortened V by 5 bases and J by 2 bases, and 10 bases separated the two germline ends. The CDR3 is made up of 13 amino acids. The CDR3 loop reads CASSSPPTYEQYF. The CDR3 coding sequence is TGTGCCAGCAGTTCCCCGCCTACCTACGAGCAGTACTTC. Based on the CDR3 plus reference TRBV2 and TRBJ2-7, the full variable domain is EPEVTQTPSHQVTQMGQEVILRCVPISNHLYFYWYRQILGQKVEFLVSFYNNEISEKSEIFDDQFSVERPDGSNFTLKIRSTKLEDSAMYFCASSSPPTYEQYFGPGTRLTVT.

V and J are TRBV20-1 and TRBJ2-5; 12 bases are a match to TRBD2. The CDR3 has 16 residues. CDR1 and CDR2 (germline): DFQATT, SNEGSKA (reference sequence). V lost 6 bases, J lost 2 bases, and 10 bases stayed unmatched. CDR3 sequence reads: CSATRLAGVLQETQYF. CDR3 DNA: TGCAGTGCGACCCGACTAGCGGGGGTACTACAAGAGACCCAGTACTTC.

This clonotype was seen a handful of times. The chain recombines TRBV18 with TRBJ2-7; 12 nucleotides align to TRBD2. The CDR3 consists of 15 residues. From germline, CDR1 is KGHSH and CDR2 LQKENI. V lost 6 bases to trimming and J lost 6 bases; unmatched junction nucleotides: 9. The DNA for the CDR3 is TGTGCCAGCTCGCAAGTACTAGCGGGAGGATTCGAGCAGTACTTC. Translated, it gives CASSQVLAGGFEQYF.

The chain recombines TRBV5-1 with TRBJ1-1; 10 bases match TRBD1. V was clipped by 2 bases and J by 4 bases; unmatched bases: 5. The CDR3 consists of 15 residues. Germline V gene lookup returns CDR1 SGHRS and CDR2 YFSETQ. CDR3 DNA sequence: TGCGCCAGCAGCTTTCGACAGGGGGCGGCCACTGAAGCTTTCTTT. It codes for CASSFRQGAATEAFF.

This clonotype was recorded at least ten times. The chain recombines TRBV12-3 or TRBV12-4 with TRBJ1-5; D not resolved. V lost 1 base, J lost 10 bases, and 11 bases lay in between. CDR3 length: 13 residues. The CDR3 spells CASSLDPSHPQHF. The DNA for the CDR3 is TGTGCCAGCAGTTTAGATCCAAGTCACCCCCAGCATTTT.

This clonotype was detected once. The chain couples TRBV7-3 to TRBJ2-1; no firm D call. V dropped 0 bases and J dropped 10 bases, with 10 bases sitting between them. Germline V gene lookup returns CDR1 SGHTA and CDR2 FQGTGA. The CDR3 spans 13 residues. The CDR3: CASSLTGAEEQFF. The CDR3 DNA sequence: TGTGCCAGCAGCTTAACGGGTGCGGAGGAGCAGTTCTTC.

This clonotype has ten or more counts. CDR3 sequence reads: CSAPRGANEKLFF. The CDR3 bases are TGCAGTGCTCCAAGGGGAGCTAATGAAAAACTGTTTTTT. The J gene is TRBJ1-4, the V gene TRBV20-1; possibly TRBD1 for D (5 bases). The CDR3 is 13 residues long. The V end was cut by 5 bases, the J end by 3 bases, with 10 bases between. The germline gives CDR1 DFQATT, CDR2 SNEGSKA (reference sequence).

This clonotype was seen repeatedly, ten times or more. The chain uses TRBV5-1 and TRBJ2-7, with 14 bases lining up with TRBD2. This CDR3 has 16 amino acids. With V trimmed by 3 bases and J by 5 bases, 7 bases remained unmatched. Germline V gene lookup returns CDR1 SGHRS and CDR2 YFSETQ. The CDR3 protein is CASSSSGTSGSHEQYF. The CDR3 nucleotides are TGCGCCAGCAGCTCAAGTGGGACTAGCGGGAGTCACGAGCAGTACTTC.

This sequence joins TRBV10-3 and TRBJ1-4, with unresolved D. The ends were cut back, 2 bases at V and 4 bases at J, with 5 bases in the middle. The germline CDR1 and CDR2 sequences are ENHRY and SYGVKD. The CDR3 runs 13 residues. The CDR3: CAISEQHNEKLFF. CDR3 nucleotide sequence: TGTGCCATCAGTGAGCAGCATAATGAAAAACTGTTTTTT.

This chain links TRBV2 with TRBJ1-3; tentative D call: TRBD1 (5 bases). The ends were cut back, 9 bases at V and 0 bases at J, with 9 bases in the middle. The CDR3 contains 13 residues. Germline CDR1 is SNHLY and CDR2 is FYNNEI. CDR3 DNA: TGTGCCAGAGAGACAGTCTCTGGAAACACCATATATTTT. Amino acid sequence: CARETVSGNTIYF.

The chain couples TRBV19 to TRBJ1-5; no clear D gene. Looked up from germline, CDR1 is LNHDA and CDR2 is SQIVND (reference sequence). The V gene lost 5 bases and the J gene lost 9 bases, with 20 bases spanning the gap. The CDR3 is 15 amino acids. CDR3 amino acids: CASSPHPRGFSPQHF. CDR3 bases: TGTGCCAGTAGTCCCCACCCTCGGGGTTTCTCGCCCCAGCATTTT.

The J gene is TRBJ1-2, the V gene TRBV12-3 or TRBV12-4, with D unresolved. The length of the CDR3 is 11 residues. V was shortened by 3 bases and J by 8 bases, with 7 bases between the two germline ends. CDR3 nucleotides: TGTGCCAGCAGTTTTGCTCGAGGCTACACCTTC. It yields the protein CASSFARGYTF.

This clonotype was counted many times. The V gene is TRBV7-9, the J gene TRBJ1-4, with a possible D match to TRBD1 (6 bases). Trimming cost V 2 bases and J 5 bases, with 12 bases left between them. Germline CDR1 reads SEHNR; CDR2 reads FQNEAQ (reference sequence). This CDR3 region has 15 residues. CDR3 in amino acids: CASSLLQGLNEKLFF. The CDR3, as DNA: TGTGCCAGCAGCTTACTACAGGGCTTGAATGAAAAACTGTTTTTT.

This clonotype was counted ten times or more. CDR3 loop: CASSQDTQRRPQHF. DNA of the CDR3: TGTGCCAGCAGCCAAGACACGCAGAGACGGCCCCAGCATTTT. This chain joins TRBV3-1 and TRBJ1-5; D gene unclear. Deletions cut 0 bases from V and 9 bases from J, with 12 bases between. The CDR3 consists of 14 residues. Germline loops: CDR1 LGHDT, CDR2 YNNKEL (reference sequence).

J is TRBJ1-6 and V is TRBV24-1; unclear D gene. Germline CDR1 reads KGHDR; CDR2 reads SFDVKD. CDR3 length: 14 residues. V lost 4 bases and J 5 bases, leaving 8 bases between the germline ends. DNA for the CDR3: TGTGCCACCAGTGAATCTCGAGATAATTCACCCCTCCACTTT. It yields the protein CATSESRDNSPLHF.

This chain uses TRBV5-1 with TRBJ2-2; TRBD2 matches at 7 bases. The CDR3 contains 16 residues. Germline V gives CDR1 SGHRS, CDR2 YFSETQ. With V trimmed by 4 bases and J by 5 bases, 11 bases remained unmatched. The CDR3 DNA reads as TGCGCCAGCAGCCCCCCGGGGCGGGGAGGGACCGGGGAGCTGTTTTTT. Translation: CASSPPGRGGTGELFF.

This clonotype has a handful of counts. The chain couples TRBV7-9 to TRBJ1-4; 8 nucleotides line up with TRBD1. There are 14 residues in the CDR3. V shed 5 bases and J 8 bases; nucleotides not matched to a gene: 7. The germline gives CDR1 SEHNR, CDR2 FQNEAQ (reference sequence). CDR3 loop: CASSPGGSKEKLFF. CDR3 nucleotides: TGTGCCAGCAGCCCAGGGGGCAGCAAGGAAAAACTGTTTTTT.

This chain links TRBV12-5 with TRBJ2-7; no reliable D call. Germline values: CDR1 LGHNT, CDR2 FRNRAP. Trimming cost V 3 bases and J 6 bases, with 9 bases left between them. The CDR3 extends over 12 amino acids. The CDR3 region is CASGFDTGEQYF. CDR3 nucleotides: TGTGCTAGTGGTTTCGACACGGGCGAGCAGTACTTC.

The chain uses TRBV7-2 and TRBJ2-1, with D unresolved. There are 14 residues in the CDR3. With 2 bases removed from V and 3 bases from J, the gap between germline ends came to 8 bases. Germline CDR1 and CDR2: SGHTA and FQGNSA. CDR3 in amino acids: CASSLLVSYNEQFF. For the CDR3, the DNA is TGTGCCAGCAGCTTACTGGTAAGCTACAATGAGCAGTTCTTC. Complete variable domain (other parts from reference TRBV7-2 and TRBJ2-1): GAGVSQSPSNKVTEKGKDVELRCDPISGHTALYWYRQSLGQGLEFLIYFQGNSAPDKSGLPSDRFSAERTGGSVSTLTIQRTQQEDSAVYLCASSLLVSYNEQFFGPGTRLTVL.

This clonotype was seen only once. This chain joins TRBV5-1 and TRBJ1-2, with D possibly matching TRBD1 (6 bases). Germline-derived CDR1 and CDR2 are SGHRS and YFSETQ. The CDR3 runs 15 residues. V dropped 3 bases and J dropped 4 bases, with 16 bases sitting between them. The CDR3 is CASSSLDSGIYGYTF. DNA of the CDR3: TGCGCCAGCAGCTCCCTGGACAGCGGAATCTATGGCTACACCTTC.

V gene TRBV20-1 combines with J gene TRBJ2-5; 7 nucleotides align to TRBD2. J lost 6 bases, V lost 6 bases, and 19 bases had no gene match. Germline V lookup: CDR1 DFQATT, CDR2 SNEGSKA (reference sequence). CDR3 length equals 16 residues. The CDR3 DNA sequence: TGCAGTGCCCCACCGGGTGGCGGGAGTGGTATGCAGACCCAGTACTTC. Translating gives CSAPPGGGSGMQTQYF.

A remark on this clonotype: The junction does not match germline at one end; this may be a read error. V is TRBV6-5 and J is TRBJ2-7, with D perhaps matching TRBD1 or TRBD2 (5 bases each). The CDR3 has 15 residues. The V gene's germline CDR1 is MNHEY and CDR2 SVGAGI. Here the CDR3 reads CDSSYKAGSGYEQYF. The DNA for the CDR3 is TGTGACAGCAGTTATAAGGCAGGGAGCGGCTACGAACAGTACTTC.